This T cell receptor beta chain was sequenced in a study of blood T cells in healthy people across ages (dated by TCRdb to between 2015 and 2017). In the study overall: In model experiments, template switching captured about one uniquely barcoded TCR beta cDNA molecule for every two T cells. Using deep sequencing normalized with unique cDNA molecular identifiers, the study measured how TCR beta repertoire diversity changes with age. Four age groups were formed from the donors: young (average about 15 years), middle-aged (approximately 40), aged (62) and long-lived (about 80). For two donors (one aged 18 to 30 and one aged 80 or older), the study analyzed two additional independent replicas of 1 million unique cDNA reads from the same blood draw.

Counted from cysteine to phenylalanine, this CDR3 has 16 amino acids. Of all the DNA, just the CDR3 is kept, 48 bases in frame from base 1. In the germline V gene (reference sequence), CDR1 corresponds to PRHDT and CDR2 to FYEKMQ. On this clonotype itself: The target of this receptor is not known. The sample holds no much larger clone one base away, and base qualities are not on file.

Systemically healthy Caucasian individuals from Russia, 35 to 50 in total and aged about 6 to 95 years, were included as donors. Roughly 10 milliliters of peripheral blood were drawn from each donor into EDTA-treated Vacutainer tubes. PBMCs were isolated by Ficoll-Paque density-gradient centrifugation, with at least 7 million obtained per sample. Total RNA, at least 6 micrograms per sample, was extracted from PBMCs with Trizol reagent. For every donor, an aliquot of PBMCs went through flow cytometry to measure the percentages of naive CD45RAhigh/CD27high T cells. Overall study results and their limits: Because the CMV infection status of the donors was unknown, age-related changes in expanded clonotypes may potentially have been confounded. There was a strong correlation between observed TCR beta diversity and the percentage of naive T cells measured by flow cytometry. Estimates of total diversity from one million sequenced T cells were regarded as lower bounds and underestimates. Because profiling used bulk unsorted PBMCs, naive and antigen-experienced compartments could not be compared conclusively. As age increased, observed TCR beta diversity per million T cells dropped in a roughly linear way, and a significant reduction was already evident by age approximately 40. Compared with the aged group, more naive CD4+ T cells, fewer expanded clones and increased TCR diversity were shown by the long-lived group, suggesting age selection.

Libraries were made using 5' RACE. Sequenced on an Illumina HiSeq 2500. The second PCR ran for roughly 6 to 11 cycles and used a J-beta primer mix along with a sample-barcoded 5' primer. A template-switch 5' adaptor carrying 12 random nucleotides introduced a unique molecular identifier onto each TCR beta cDNA molecule. Each sample yielded at least 2.5 million CDR3-containing paired-end reads. All of the RNA was converted into first-strand cDNA using the Mint cDNA synthesis kit, with a TRBC-specific oligonucleotide serving as the primer. After uracil-DNA glycosylase treatment, a first 18-cycle PCR used universal primers M1SS and BC2_uni_R on all cDNA. The study's own analysis went as follows. Each sample was normalized by randomly selecting 1 million high-quality reads, each carrying a distinct molecular identifier. Reads with shared molecular identifiers were discarded instead of being binned into consensus sequences. MiTCR, with a Q25 quality threshold and the strictest error-elimination algorithm, was used for CDR3 identification, clonotype clustering and error correction. Lower-bound total TCR beta diversity was estimated with a nonparametric unseen species model using Euler transformation. Using fastp at Q25 and MiXCR, TCRdb reprocessed the public reads and kept productive beta chains. Identical CDR3 protein sequences are pooled into one entry, listed with their most common genes and DNA. TCRdb's processing, not the authors' own work, is the source of the V and J calls. In this sample the table shows 1 million or so distinct CDR3 sequences, less than 25% of which occur a single time. In total, the top ten clones hold less than 0.85% of the sample.

This same sample was also taken into another study, of T cells of mothers and their children. Drawing on the second study: Nine systemically healthy Caucasian individuals, comprising three mothers and their six children, were included as donors. cDNA synthesis used all of the extracted RNA, with approximately 1.6 ug of RNA in each 15 ul reaction. Sample barcodes and 2-4 random nucleotides were added via the M1S primer in the second PCR. Each mother yielded over 8.5 million TCR beta CDR3 reads and each child 3 million or so reads. Thymic selection similarly shapes TCR recombination output in related and unrelated pairs, with minor effect from inherited differences. Normalized repertoire overlap in related mother-child pairs was always slightly higher than in unrelated mother-child pairs, but the difference was never significant. With a sensitivity of around 97 clones per million clonotypes, no persistent microchimeric T cell clones were detected. To look for features that set related mother-child pairs apart from unrelated individuals, the researchers ran deep NGS to compare the TCR beta repertoires of mothers and children. On average, the children were approximately 11 +/- 4 years old, while the mothers were about 40 +/- 4 years old. After adapter ligation was performed with NEBNext reagents, the libraries were sequenced on an Illumina HiSeq 2000 with 100+100 nt paired-end reads. To avoid cross-contamination, the mother libraries and the child libraries were prepared a month apart and sequenced in separate runs. Between roughly 500,000 and 2,100,000 distinct TCR beta clonotypes were identified per donor. Naive TCR beta clonotypes were estimated from low-frequency clonotypes matched to each donor's FACS-determined naive share, without sorting.

In this chain, TRBV13 is recombined with TRBJ2-5, with TRBD1 identical over 7 junction bases. The end of the DNA aligns better with TRBJ2-7, so the J call may be wrong. The source of this sequence is a girl aged 2 to 9 in good health. Sequenced: blood. The CDR3 protein: CASSPSLRDRPYEQYF. The sequenced DNA: TGTGCCAGCAGCCCCTCCCTCCGGGACAGACCCTACGAGCAGTACTTC.